This T cell receptor beta chain is from a study of OX40 agonist ivuxolimab in advanced cancers. Across the study: As their treatment, patients were administered ivuxolimab, an agonistic anti-OX40 (CD134) antibody. Two cutaneous melanoma patients and one hepatocellular carcinoma patient, three in all, had partial responses. The study, taken as a whole, reports: Compared with CD4+, CD8+ T cells on average had more expanded clones.

Sequencing used immunoSEQ multiplex PCR; TCRdb keeps in-frame clones, though not all of them. The sample has 80,000 to 100,000 clones; 90% are singletons. This clone appeared once. Its matching antigen is unknown. The material was CD4+ or CD8+ T cells sorted from blood, obtained in a trial of the OX40 agonist ivuxolimab. The sequence was collected from an adult with an advanced solid tumor such as melanoma, head and neck, liver or kidney cancer.

As DNA, the CDR3 is TGTGCCAGCAGTGAAGGGCCGTTGAACTATGGCTACACCTTC. This sequence encodes CASSEGPLNYGYTF. The chain joins TRBV6-5 to TRBJ1-2; D not certain. V lost 5 bases to trimming and J lost 2 bases, with 12 bases between them. The length of the CDR3 is 14 residues. From germline, CDR1 is MNHEY and CDR2 SVGAGI.